The rows below give T cell receptor beta chains drawn from one sample of a study of graft-versus-host responses after intestinal transplantation. No antigen has been identified for these receptors. Clones were read by immunoSEQ multiplex PCR, and TCRdb kept only the in-frame ones, dropping some. The table includes 84,000 or so clones, 92% detected once. Sequences were derived from unstimulated CD4+ T cells sorted from spleen or lymph node cells, sampled before intestinal transplant. Every receptor here comes from a human donor who received an intestinal transplant. Each CDR3 is given with its conserved first and last residue. The D gene is left open where the match is weak.

V	D	J	CDR3	DNA
TRBV5-1	TRBD1	TRBJ1-1	CASSFIQGSPMNTEAFF	TGCGCCAGCAGCTTCATACAGGGGTCCCCCATGAACACTGAAGCTTTCTTT
TRBV29-1	.	TRBJ1-1	CSVEGQYTEAFF	TGCAGCGTCGAAGGACAATACACTGAAGCTTTCTTT
TRBV25-1	TRBD1	TRBJ2-5	CASSGAGTGKETQYF	TGTGCCAGCAGTGGAGCCGGGACAGGGAAAGAGACCCAGTACTTC
TRBV9	.	TRBJ2-7	CASSARTFSYKQYF	TGTGCCAGCAGCGCCAGAACTTTCTCCTACAAGCAGTACTTC
TRBV19	TRBD2	TRBJ2-1	CASSMRGLAANNEQFF	TGTGCCAGTAGTATGAGGGGACTAGCGGCCAACAATGAGCAGTTCTTC
TRBV29-1	TRBD2	TRBJ2-7	CSVGRFSSGSIPYEQYF	TGCAGCGTTGGCCGATTCTCTAGCGGGAGTATTCCCTACGAGCAGTACTTC
TRBV5-4	.	TRBJ2-1	CASSSLTAVSYNEQFF	TGTGCCAGCAGCTCTCTGACGGCCGTTTCCTACAATGAGCAGTTCTTC
TRBV18	TRBD1	TRBJ2-7	CASSPGTGAIYEQYF	TGTGCCAGCTCCCCCGGGACAGGGGCAATCTACGAGCAGTACTTC
TRBV7-6	TRBD2	TRBJ2-1	CASSSITGTSGFMNEQFF	TGTGCCAGCAGCTCTATCACCGGGACTAGCGGTTTTATGAATGAGCAGTTCTTC
TRBV10-3	TRBD1	TRBJ1-2	CAIRPDREGGYTF	TGTGCCATCAGACCCGACAGGGAGGGTGGCTACACCTTC
TRBV5-1	TRBD1	TRBJ1-6	CASTRTGDNSPLHF	TGCGCCAGCACCCGGACAGGGGATAATTCACCCCTCCACTTT
TRBV6-1	.	TRBJ1-4	CASSEGPSTNEKLFF	TGTGCCAGCAGTGAAGGTCCCTCAACTAATGAAAAACTGTTTTTT
TRBV10-3	TRBD2	TRBJ2-3	CATGTSPDTQYF	TGTGCCACCGGGACTAGTCCAGATACGCAGTATTTT